This T cell receptor (beta chain) was captured by sequencing in a study of CD8 T cells in ankylosing spondylitis. Study results and caveats: The study looked at matched synovial fluid samples from ankylosing spondylitis patients. Disease-linked clones were reported to be significantly enriched there. With a CD8+ phenotype, disease-linked clones were relatively rare in peripheral blood. Characteristic of ankylosing spondylitis blood, it appeared, was a TCR beta motif comprising several highly homologous variants.

J was trimmed by 12 bases and V by 6 bases; bases with no gene match: 11. The CDR3 spans 13 residues. CDR1 and CDR2 (germline): SQVTM, ANQGSEA. This clonotype has more than one count but fewer than ten. The target antigen is unknown. TCR beta libraries were made by quantitative 5'-RACE with molecular barcodes. Each CDR3 protein gets one entry after TCRdb re-called the 5' RACE reads with MiXCR. Here the sample spans around 330,000 distinct CDR3 sequences, approximately 10% being singletons. The sequenced sample was blood, either unsorted or a sorted T cell fraction (not recorded which). This clonotype was sampled from a female donor with ankylosing spondylitis or in good health (not recorded which). V is TRBV29-1 and J is TRBJ2-7; 13 bases are a match to TRBD2. The CDR3 region is CSVGGLAGHGLYF. The CDR3 region has the DNA TGCAGCGTCGGGGGACTAGCGGGACATGGATTGTACTTC.